Listed below are T cell receptor beta chains from one sample, sequenced in a study of CD8 T cells in Susac syndrome. TCRdb re-called the immunoSEQ multiplex PCR reads through MiXCR, storing one row per CDR3 protein. The top ten hold around 0.11% of the sample, which has 140,000 to 150,000 distinct CDR3 sequences, roughly 95% seen once. Sequenced material: CD4+ T cells from PBMCs. All receptors come from a human donor with multiple sclerosis. The CDR3 runs from the conserved cysteine through the conserved F or W. A D gene is named only where the DNA matches it firmly. Clone size is shown for a subset of rows, as once, few, many or a class of expanded clone.

J gene: TRBJ1-1; clone size: -; D gene: -; V gene: TRBV5-1; CDR3 DNA: TGCGCCAGCAGCTCCCAGGCGCACAGTTTGAACACTGAAGCTTTCTTT; CDR3 protein: CASSSQAHSLNTEAFF
J gene: TRBJ2-1; clone size: -; D gene: -; V gene: TRBV20-1; CDR3 DNA: TGCAGTGCTAGAGACCCCCGGGACTTTTCCTACAATGAGCAGTTCTTC; CDR3 protein: CSARDPRDFSYNEQFF
J gene: TRBJ2-3; clone size: -; D gene: TRBD1; V gene: TRBV9; CDR3 DNA: TGTGCCAGCAGCGTCGCCGGGACAGGGTTGAATACGCAGTATTTT; CDR3 protein: CASSVAGTGLNTQYF
J gene: TRBJ2-5; clone size: -; D gene: -; V gene: TRBV4-1; CDR3 DNA: TGCGCCAGCAGCCAAGGGCAGGTAGGAGAGACCCAGTACTTC; CDR3 protein: CASSQGQVGETQYF
J gene: TRBJ1-1; clone size: -; D gene: -; V gene: TRBV20-1; CDR3 DNA: TGCAGTGCTACGGATGAAGCTTTCTTT; CDR3 protein: CSATDEAFF
J gene: TRBJ1-5; clone size: -; D gene: TRBD1; V gene: TRBV7-9; CDR3 DNA: TGTGCCAGCAGCTACGTTGGACAGGGCGCAAATCAGCCCCAGCATTTT; CDR3 protein: CASSYVGQGANQPQHF
J gene: TRBJ1-2; clone size: -; D gene: -; V gene: TRBV29-1; CDR3 DNA: TGCAGCGTTGAGGCGAGGAACTATGGCTACACCTTC; CDR3 protein: CSVEARNYGYTF
J gene: TRBJ1-4; clone size: -; D gene: TRBD1; V gene: TRBV6-6; CDR3 DNA: TGTGCCAGCAGAAGGACAGGGGGCAGTGAAAAACTGTTTTTT; CDR3 protein: CASRRTGGSEKLFF
J gene: TRBJ1-6; clone size: -; D gene: -; V gene: TRBV20-1; CDR3 DNA: TGCAGTGCCCCGGGGGTCAGGGGCAACCGGGGCAATTCACCCCTCCACTTT; CDR3 protein: CSAPGVRGNRGNSPLHF
J gene: TRBJ2-6; clone size: -; D gene: TRBD1; V gene: TRBV20-1; CDR3 DNA: TGCAGTGCTCCGGGACAGGGGACTGGGGCCAACGTCCTGACTTTC; CDR3 protein: CSAPGQGTGANVLTF
J gene: TRBJ1-5; clone size: -; D gene: -; V gene: TRBV29-1; CDR3 DNA: TGCAGCCCTGTCAGAGGTTGTGGCAATCAGCCCCAGCATTTT; CDR3 protein: CSPVRGCGNQPQHF
J gene: TRBJ1-1; clone size: -; D gene: TRBD1; V gene: TRBV29-1; CDR3 DNA: TGCAGCGTTGCGAGGGGGCGATGGACTGAAGCTTTCTTT; CDR3 protein: CSVARGRWTEAFF
J gene: TRBJ2-1; clone size: -; D gene: -; V gene: TRBV3-1; CDR3 DNA: TGTGCCAGCAGCCAAGAGGTCGGAGAATACAATGAGCAGTTCTTC; CDR3 protein: CASSQEVGEYNEQFF
J gene: TRBJ1-3; clone size: once; D gene: -; V gene: TRBV7-7; CDR3 DNA: TGTGCTAGCAGCTTAGGGGACGGTGCTGGAAACACCATATATTTT; CDR3 protein: CASSLGDGAGNTIYF
J gene: TRBJ1-1; clone size: -; D gene: TRBD1; V gene: TRBV12-3/TRBV12-4; CDR3 DNA: TGTGCCAGCAGGCGACCGGGACAGAGGAACACTGAAGCTTTCTTT; CDR3 protein: CASRRPGQRNTEAFF
J gene: TRBJ1-2; clone size: -; D gene: -; V gene: TRBV11-1; CDR3 DNA: TGTGCCAGCAGCTTAGTCCGGCCAGGGGCCCGTTTGGCATTGTTGCGTGGCTACACCTTC; CDR3 protein: CASSLVRPGARLALLRGYTF
J gene: TRBJ2-6; clone size: -; D gene: -; V gene: TRBV27; CDR3 DNA: TGTGCCAGCAGTTTATTCTCGGGCACCTCTGGGGCCAACGTCCTGACTTTC; CDR3 protein: CASSLFSGTSGANVLTF
J gene: TRBJ1-3; clone size: -; D gene: TRBD1; V gene: TRBV4-3; CDR3 DNA: TGCGCCAGCAGCCGGGACAGCTCTGGAAACACCATATATTTT; CDR3 protein: CASSRDSSGNTIYF
J gene: TRBJ2-7; clone size: -; D gene: TRBD2; V gene: TRBV20-1; CDR3 DNA: TGCAGTGCTGACGGGAGGCGCTCCTACGAGCAGTACTTC; CDR3 protein: CSADGRRSYEQYF
J gene: TRBJ1-4; clone size: -; D gene: -; V gene: TRBV14; CDR3 DNA: TGTGCCAGCAGCCAAGCCTCCGGTCGGGCTTTGGGTGAAAAACTGTTTTTT; CDR3 protein: CASSQASGRALGEKLFF
J gene: TRBJ2-1; clone size: -; D gene: -; V gene: TRBV13; CDR3 DNA: TGTGCCAGCAGCTTTAGGATACCAGCCCTCAATGAGCAGTTCTTC; CDR3 protein: CASSFRIPALNEQFF
J gene: TRBJ1-2; clone size: -; D gene: -; V gene: TRBV29-1; CDR3 DNA: TGCAGCGCTATGGACGGCGGCTCCCCCCACTTC; CDR3 protein: CSAMDGGSPHF
J gene: TRBJ2-2; clone size: -; D gene: -; V gene: TRBV29-1; CDR3 DNA: TGCAGCGTTTCCAACACCGGGGAGCTGTTTTTT; CDR3 protein: CSVSNTGELFF
J gene: TRBJ2-5; clone size: -; D gene: TRBD2; V gene: TRBV14; CDR3 DNA: TGTGCCAGCAGCCGGACTAGCGGGGCAAGTACCCAGTACTTC; CDR3 protein: CASSRTSGASTQYF
J gene: TRBJ1-6; clone size: -; D gene: -; V gene: TRBV27; CDR3 DNA: TGTGCAGCCCGGGACGCGCATAATTCACCCCTCCACTTT; CDR3 protein: CAARDAHNSPLHF
J gene: TRBJ2-3; clone size: -; D gene: -; V gene: TRBV7-9; CDR3 DNA: TGTGCCAGCAGCAATTCCGGGGGAAGTAGTACGCAGTATTTT; CDR3 protein: CASSNSGGSSTQYF
J gene: TRBJ1-5; clone size: -; D gene: TRBD1; V gene: TRBV28; CDR3 DNA: TGTGCCAGCAGTTCCCCAGGGGGCATCAATCAGCCCCAGCATTTT; CDR3 protein: CASSSPGGINQPQHF
J gene: TRBJ2-1; clone size: once; D gene: -; V gene: TRBV3-1; CDR3 DNA: TGTGCCAGCAGCCAAGCCTATGAGCAGTTCTTC; CDR3 protein: CASSQAYEQFF
J gene: TRBJ2-5; clone size: once; D gene: -; V gene: TRBV15; CDR3 DNA: TGTGCCACCAGCAGAGATCCCCAGGGCTCGGAGACCCAGTACTTC; CDR3 protein: CATSRDPQGSETQYF
J gene: TRBJ2-1; clone size: -; D gene: -; V gene: TRBV20-1; CDR3 DNA: TGCAGTGCTAGGGGTTACTACAATGAGCAGTTCTTC; CDR3 protein: CSARGYYNEQFF
J gene: TRBJ1-2; clone size: -; D gene: -; V gene: TRBV5-4; CDR3 DNA: TGTGCCAGCAGCTTGGTAGGCAGGGACTATGGCTACACCTTC; CDR3 protein: CASSLVGRDYGYTF
J gene: TRBJ2-3; clone size: once; D gene: -; V gene: TRBV24-1; CDR3 DNA: TGTGCCACCAGCCCAAGGAGGACGGGATTCACAGATACGCAGTATTTT; CDR3 protein: CATSPRRTGFTDTQYF
J gene: TRBJ2-7; clone size: -; D gene: TRBD1; V gene: TRBV6-1; CDR3 DNA: TGTGCCAGCAGCCCACTACCGGGACAGGGCACTAACGAGCAGTACTTC; CDR3 protein: CASSPLPGQGTNEQYF
J gene: TRBJ2-7; clone size: -; D gene: TRBD1; V gene: TRBV12-3/TRBV12-4; CDR3 DNA: TGTGCCAGCAGGATGACAGGGAGCGACGAGCAGTACTTC; CDR3 protein: CASRMTGSDEQYF
J gene: TRBJ2-3; clone size: -; D gene: -; V gene: TRBV7-7; CDR3 DNA: TGTGCCAGCAGCCCCGGGGTGATGCTCACAGATACGCAGTATTTT; CDR3 protein: CASSPGVMLTDTQYF
J gene: TRBJ1-3; clone size: -; D gene: -; V gene: TRBV29-1; CDR3 DNA: TGCAGCGTTGAAACAGGGCCGCACTCTGGAAACACCATATATTTT; CDR3 protein: CSVETGPHSGNTIYF
J gene: TRBJ2-3; clone size: -; D gene: -; V gene: TRBV20-1; CDR3 DNA: TGCAGTGCTTTACACCCGGGGCAGGCGGCAGATACGCAGTATTTT; CDR3 protein: CSALHPGQAADTQYF